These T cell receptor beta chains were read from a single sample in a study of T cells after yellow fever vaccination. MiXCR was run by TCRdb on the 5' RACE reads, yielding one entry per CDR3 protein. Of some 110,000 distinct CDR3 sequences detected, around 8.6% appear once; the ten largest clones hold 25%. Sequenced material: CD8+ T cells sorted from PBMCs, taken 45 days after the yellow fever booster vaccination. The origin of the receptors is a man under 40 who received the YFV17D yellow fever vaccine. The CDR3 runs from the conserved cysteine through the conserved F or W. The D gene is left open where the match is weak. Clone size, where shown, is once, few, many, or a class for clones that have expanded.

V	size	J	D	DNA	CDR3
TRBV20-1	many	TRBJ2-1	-	TGCAGTGCTAGGACCGACTTGAGCTCCTACAATGAGCAGTTCTTC	CSARTDLSSYNEQFF
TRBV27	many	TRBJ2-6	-	TGTGCCAGCAGTTTACTCTTGTCTGGGGCCAACGTCCTGACTTTC	CASSLLLSGANVLTF
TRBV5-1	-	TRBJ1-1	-	TGCGCCAGCCGACAGGAGATGAACACTGAAGCTTTCTTT	CASRQEMNTEAFF
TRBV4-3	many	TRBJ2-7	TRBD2	TGCGCCAGCAGCCAAGGCGAGCGGGAGGGCGACGAGCAGTACTTC	CASSQGEREGDEQYF
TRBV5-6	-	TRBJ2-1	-	TGTGCCAGCAGCTTTCCTAGGGAATACAATGAGCAGTTCTTC	CASSFPREYNEQFF
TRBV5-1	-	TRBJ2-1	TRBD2	TGCGCCAGCAGCCACACAGAAGAAGCGGGGAGCCAGTTCTTC	CASSHTEEAGSQFF
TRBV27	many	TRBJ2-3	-	TGTGCCACCTACCGGGCAGATACGCAGTATTTT	CATYRADTQYF
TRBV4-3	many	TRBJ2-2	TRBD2	TGCGCCAGCAGCCACGCCCCACTAGCGGGAGACACCGGGGAGCTGTTTTTT	CASSHAPLAGDTGELFF
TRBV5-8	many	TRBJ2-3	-	TGTGCCAGCAGCTTGGCCGGCCAGGGGAGCACAGATACGCAGTATTTT	CASSLAGQGSTDTQYF
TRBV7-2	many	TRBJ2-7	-	TGTGCCAGCAGCTTAGCCCCCGGAGAGCAGTACTTC	CASSLAPGEQYF
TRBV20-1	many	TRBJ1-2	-	TGCAGTGCTAGTCACCCCGACGAGTATGGCTACACCTTC	CSASHPDEYGYTF
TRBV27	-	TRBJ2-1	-	TGTGCCAGCAGTTCCAGGGTTCAGCTCCGGGATGAGCAGTTCTTC	CASSSRVQLRDEQFF
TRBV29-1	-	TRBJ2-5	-	TGCAGCGCCGAGGGGTGGATCGAGACCCAGTACTTC	CSAEGWIETQYF
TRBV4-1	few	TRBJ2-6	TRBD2	TGCGCCAGCAGCCAAGTCGCTAGCGGGAGGCCTGGGGCCAACGTCCTGACTTTC	CASSQVASGRPGANVLTF
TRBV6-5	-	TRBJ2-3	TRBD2	TGTGCCAGCAGTTACCCTAGCGGGGGTGGTACAGATACGCAGTATTTT	CASSYPSGGGTDTQYF
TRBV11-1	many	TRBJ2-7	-	TGTGCCAGCAGCTTAGCCTGGGAATACGAGCAGTACTTC	CASSLAWEYEQYF
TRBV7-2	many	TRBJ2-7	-	TGTGCCAGCAGCCCGAAGGGGGACCTCTACGAGCAGTACTTC	CASSPKGDLYEQYF
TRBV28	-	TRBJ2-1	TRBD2	TGTGCCAGCACCTCGGGACTAGTCAATGAGCAGTTCTTC	CASTSGLVNEQFF
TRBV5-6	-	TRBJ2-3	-	TGTGCCAGCAGCTTTGGCAGCCCAGATACGCAGTATTTT	CASSFGSPDTQYF
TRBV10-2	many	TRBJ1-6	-	TGCGCCAGCAGTGAGTCCGATAATTCACCCCTCCACTTT	CASSESDNSPLHF
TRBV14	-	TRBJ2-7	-	TGTGCCAGCAGCCAGATAGGCTACGAGCAGTACTTC	CASSQIGYEQYF
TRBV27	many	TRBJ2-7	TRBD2	TGTGCCAGCAGTTTTCTTGGGACTAGCGGGACCCTCTACGAGCAGTACTTC	CASSFLGTSGTLYEQYF
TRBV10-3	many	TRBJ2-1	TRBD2	TGTGCCATCAGTGAACGGCTAGCGGTCGACAATGAGCAGTTCTTC	CAISERLAVDNEQFF
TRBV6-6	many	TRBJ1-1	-	TGTGCCAGCAGCAACTCTGAAGCTTTCTTT	CASSNSEAFF
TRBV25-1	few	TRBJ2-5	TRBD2	TGTGCCACCTCGGGAGGGGGGGAGACCCAGTACTTC	CATSGGGETQYF
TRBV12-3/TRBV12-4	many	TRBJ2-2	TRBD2	TGTGCCAGCAGTTTCAACCCCGGGACTAGCTCGAACACCGGGGAGCTGTTTTTT	CASSFNPGTSSNTGELFF
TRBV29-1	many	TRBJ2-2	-	TGCAGCGTTGAGGCTCAGAACACCGGGGAGCTGTTTTTT	CSVEAQNTGELFF
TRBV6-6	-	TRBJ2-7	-	TGTGCCAGCAGTTTGGGACCTCCCGGGGAGCAGTACTTC	CASSLGPPGEQYF
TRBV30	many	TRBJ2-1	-	TGTGCCTGGGCCCAGGGCAATGAGCAGTTCTTC	CAWAQGNEQFF
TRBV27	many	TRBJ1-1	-	TGTGCCAGCAGTCCATCGGGGGTGAACACTGAAGCTTTCTTT	CASSPSGVNTEAFF
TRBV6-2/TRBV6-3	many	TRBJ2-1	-	TGTGCCAGCAGTCAGAGCGGCTCCTACAATGAGCAGTTCTTC	CASSQSGSYNEQFF
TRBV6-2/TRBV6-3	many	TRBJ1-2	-	TGTGCCAGCAGCCCCGACAGTGGCCATGGCTACACCTTC	CASSPDSGHGYTF
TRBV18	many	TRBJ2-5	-	TGTGCCAGCTCACCCCCGTCGTCCCCCCAAGAGACCCAGTACTTC	CASSPPSSPQETQYF
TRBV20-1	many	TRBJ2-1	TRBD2	TGCAGTGCTCCTCTAGCGGGAGTACAGTTCTTC	CSAPLAGVQFF
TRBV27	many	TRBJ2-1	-	TGTGCCAGCAGTCCGTCCCGCGCTAGATTATTCTCCTACAATGAGCAGTTCTTC	CASSPSRARLFSYNEQFF
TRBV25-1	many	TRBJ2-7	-	TGTGCCAGCAGTGCCTACGAGCAGTACTTC	CASSAYEQYF
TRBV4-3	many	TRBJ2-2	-	TGCGCCAGCAGCCAAGTAGTAAGGGTCCGGGAGCTGTTTTTT	CASSQVVRVRELFF
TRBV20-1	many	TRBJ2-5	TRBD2	TGCAGTGCTAGTCTAACTAGCGGAAGACCCCAAGAGACCCAGTACTTC	CSASLTSGRPQETQYF
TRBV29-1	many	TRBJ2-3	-	TGCAGCGTTATCCCGGGGCAGGTGCCCCAGTATTTT	CSVIPGQVPQYF
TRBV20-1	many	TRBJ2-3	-	TGCAGTGTTGGAGTTACGCAGTATTTT	CSVGVTQYF
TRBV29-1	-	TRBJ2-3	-	TGCAGCGTATATCTCGGACAGACAAGCACAGATACGCAGTATTTT	CSVYLGQTSTDTQYF
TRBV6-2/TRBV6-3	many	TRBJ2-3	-	TGTGCCAGCAGTCCTGCTTCTTGGGATACGCAGTATTTT	CASSPASWDTQYF
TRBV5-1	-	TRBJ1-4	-	TGCGCCAGCAGCTGGGACCCTCGGGGGAATGAAAAACTGTTTTTT	CASSWDPRGNEKLFF
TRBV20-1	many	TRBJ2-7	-	TGCAGTGCTAGAGGGGACGGGAACTACGAGCAGTACTTC	CSARGDGNYEQYF
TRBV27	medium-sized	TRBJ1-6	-	TGTGCCAGCAGCTGGGTTAATTCACCCCTCCACTTT	CASSWVNSPLHF